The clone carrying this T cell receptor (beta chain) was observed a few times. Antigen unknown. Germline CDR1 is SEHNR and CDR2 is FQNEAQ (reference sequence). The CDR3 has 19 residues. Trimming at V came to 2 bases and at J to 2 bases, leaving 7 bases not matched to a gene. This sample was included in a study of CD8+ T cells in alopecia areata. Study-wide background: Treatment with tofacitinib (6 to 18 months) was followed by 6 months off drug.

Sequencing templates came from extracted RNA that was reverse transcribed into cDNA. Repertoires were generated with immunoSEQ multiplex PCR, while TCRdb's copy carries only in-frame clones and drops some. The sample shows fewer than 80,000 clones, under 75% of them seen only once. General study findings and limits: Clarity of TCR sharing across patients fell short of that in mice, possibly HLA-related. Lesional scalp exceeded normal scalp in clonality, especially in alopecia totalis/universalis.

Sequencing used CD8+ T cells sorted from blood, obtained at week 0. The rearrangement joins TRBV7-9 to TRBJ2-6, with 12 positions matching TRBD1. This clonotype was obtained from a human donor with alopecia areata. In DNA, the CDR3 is TGTGCCAGCAGCTTATTACTTGGGACAGGGGGCGCTGGGGCCAACGTCCTGACTTTC. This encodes CASSLLLGTGGAGANVLTF.